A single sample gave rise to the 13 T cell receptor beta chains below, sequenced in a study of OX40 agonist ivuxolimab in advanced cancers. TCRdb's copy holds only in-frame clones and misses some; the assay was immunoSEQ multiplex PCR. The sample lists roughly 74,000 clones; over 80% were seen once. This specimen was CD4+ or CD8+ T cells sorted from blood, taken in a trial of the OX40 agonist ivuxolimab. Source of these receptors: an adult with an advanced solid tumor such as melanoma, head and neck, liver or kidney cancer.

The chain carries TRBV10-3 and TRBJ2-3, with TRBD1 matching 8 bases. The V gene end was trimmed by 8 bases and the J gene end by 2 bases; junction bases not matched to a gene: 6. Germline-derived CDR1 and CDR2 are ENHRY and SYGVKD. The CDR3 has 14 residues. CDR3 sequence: CAIGTGGYTDTQYF. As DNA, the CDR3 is TGTGCCATCGGCACAGGGGGTTACACAGATACGCAGTATTTT.

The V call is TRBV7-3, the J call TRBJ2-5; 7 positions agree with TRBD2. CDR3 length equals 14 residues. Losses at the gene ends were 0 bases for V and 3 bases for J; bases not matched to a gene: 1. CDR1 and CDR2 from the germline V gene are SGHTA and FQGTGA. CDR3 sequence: CASSLTGGEETQYF. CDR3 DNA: TGTGCCAGCAGCTTAACGGGAGGGGAAGAGACCCAGTACTTC.

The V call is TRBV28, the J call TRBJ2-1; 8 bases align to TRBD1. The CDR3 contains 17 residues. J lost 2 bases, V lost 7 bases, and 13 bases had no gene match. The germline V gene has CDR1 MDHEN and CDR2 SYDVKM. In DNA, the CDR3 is TGTGCCAGCACTAACGATCCCCAGGGGGCAGCCTACAATGAGCAGTTCTTC. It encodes CASTNDPQGAAYNEQFF.

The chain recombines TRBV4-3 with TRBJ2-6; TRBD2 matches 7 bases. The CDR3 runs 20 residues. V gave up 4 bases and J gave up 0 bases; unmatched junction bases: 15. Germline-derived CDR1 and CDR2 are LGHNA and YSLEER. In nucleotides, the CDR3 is TGCGCCAGCAGCCCTGGAACCCCGGGACTAATGGCCTCTGGGGCCAACGTCCTGACTTTC. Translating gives CASSPGTPGLMASGANVLTF.

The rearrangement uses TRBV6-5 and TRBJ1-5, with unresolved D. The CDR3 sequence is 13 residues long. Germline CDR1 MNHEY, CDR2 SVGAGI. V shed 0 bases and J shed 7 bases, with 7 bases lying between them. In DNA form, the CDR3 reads TGTGCCAGCAGTTACTCACGCGGGCAGCCCCAGCATTTT. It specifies CASSYSRGQPQHF.

The CDR3 loop is CASSLSSQGYEQYF. CDR3 in DNA: TGTGCCAGCAGTTTATCAAGTCAGGGCTACGAGCAGTACTTC. The chain combines TRBV27 with TRBJ2-7; TRBD1 might be the D (5 bases). Germline lookup yields CDR1 MNHEY and CDR2 SMNVEV (reference sequence). Trimming left V 0 bases short and J 3 bases short, with 9 bases between. The CDR3 has 14 amino acids.

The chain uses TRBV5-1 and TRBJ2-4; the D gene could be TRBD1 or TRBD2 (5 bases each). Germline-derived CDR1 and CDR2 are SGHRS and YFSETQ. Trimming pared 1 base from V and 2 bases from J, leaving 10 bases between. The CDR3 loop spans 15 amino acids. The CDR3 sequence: CASSLFEGPKNIQYF. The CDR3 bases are TGCGCCAGCAGCTTGTTCGAGGGACCCAAAAACATTCAGTACTTC.

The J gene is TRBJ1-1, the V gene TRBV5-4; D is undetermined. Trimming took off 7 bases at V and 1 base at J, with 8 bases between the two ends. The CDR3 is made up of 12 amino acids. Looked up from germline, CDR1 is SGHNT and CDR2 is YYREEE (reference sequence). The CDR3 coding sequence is TGTGCCAGCTCCTCGTCGAACACTGAAGCTTTCTTT. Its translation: CASSSSNTEAFF.

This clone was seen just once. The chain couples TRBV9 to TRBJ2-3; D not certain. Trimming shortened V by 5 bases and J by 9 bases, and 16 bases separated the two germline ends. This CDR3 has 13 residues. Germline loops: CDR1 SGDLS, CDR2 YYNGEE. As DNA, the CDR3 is TGTGCCAGCAGTGGCAACCAGTGGGAAACGCAGTATTTT. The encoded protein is CASSGNQWETQYF.

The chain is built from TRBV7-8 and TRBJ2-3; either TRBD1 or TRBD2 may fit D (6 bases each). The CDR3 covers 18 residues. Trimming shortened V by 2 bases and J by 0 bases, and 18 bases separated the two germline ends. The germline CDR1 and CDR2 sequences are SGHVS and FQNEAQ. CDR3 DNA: TGTGCCAGCAGCTTATTTGTGGGGGCGGGGACTAGCACAGATACGCAGTATTTT. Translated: CASSLFVGAGTSTDTQYF.

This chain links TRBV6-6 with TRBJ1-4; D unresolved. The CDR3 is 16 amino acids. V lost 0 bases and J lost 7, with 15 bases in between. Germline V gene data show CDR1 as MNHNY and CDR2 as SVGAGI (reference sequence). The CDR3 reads CASSYSPRWVVEKLFF. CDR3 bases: TGTGCCAGCAGTTACTCTCCCCGTTGGGTCGTTGAAAAACTGTTTTTT.

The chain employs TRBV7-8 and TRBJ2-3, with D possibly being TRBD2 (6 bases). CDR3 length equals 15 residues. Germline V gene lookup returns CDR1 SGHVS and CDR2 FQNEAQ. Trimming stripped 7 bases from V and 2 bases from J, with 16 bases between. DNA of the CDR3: TGTGCCAGCACGGAAGGGGAGGCGCCCACAGATACGCAGTATTTT. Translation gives CASTEGEAPTDTQYF.

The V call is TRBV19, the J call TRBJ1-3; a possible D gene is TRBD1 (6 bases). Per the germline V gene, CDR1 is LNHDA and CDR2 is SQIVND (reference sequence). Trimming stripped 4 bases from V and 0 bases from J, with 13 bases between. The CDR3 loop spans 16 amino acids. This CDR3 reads CASSTSHRDSGNTIYF. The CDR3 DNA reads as TGTGCCAGTAGTACTTCTCACAGGGACTCTGGAAACACCATATATTTT.